The 21 T cell receptor beta chains below come from one sample, sequenced in a study of blood T cell repertoires in COVID-19 (dated by TCRdb to the early 2020s). Library generation was performed with the immunoSEQ multiplex PCR assay. Imported from immuneACCESS, the table was reduced by TCRdb to in-frame sequences with V and J called. These copies leave out some clones; in studies compared against another copy, an unresolved V gene accounts for under half, and the cause of the remainder is not known. The sample table lists about 230,000 clones, about nine tenths of them with a count of one. 9.5% to 13% of the sample comes from the top ten. The sequenced material came from peripheral blood. These receptors came from a man aged 50-60 years with COVID-19, enrolled during active disease.

The chain carries TRBV18 and TRBJ1-5; possibly TRBD1 for D (6 bases). The CDR3 has 16 amino acids. Trimming stripped 2 bases from V and 3 bases from J, with 14 bases between. The V gene's germline CDR1 is KGHSH and CDR2 LQKENI. CDR3 amino acids: CASSPTGRVANQPQHF. The CDR3 DNA reads as TGTGCCAGCTCACCAACAGGGCGGGTGGCCAATCAGCCCCAGCATTTT.

V gene TRBV5-1 combines with J gene TRBJ2-2, with 8 bases matching TRBD2. J was trimmed by 6 bases and V by 1 base; bases with no gene match: 8. Germline-derived CDR1 and CDR2 are SGHRS and YFSETQ. The CDR3 contains 16 residues. CDR3 loop: CASSLSGGTQSGELFF. Here the CDR3 DNA reads TGCGCCAGCAGCTTGAGCGGGGGCACCCAATCCGGGGAGCTGTTTTTT.

The chain couples TRBV6-5 to TRBJ1-2; unclear D gene. The CDR3 has 12 residues. The V gene's germline CDR1 is MNHEY and CDR2 SVGAGI. The V gene lost 7 bases and the J gene lost 1 base, with 7 bases spanning the gap. DNA of the CDR3: TGTGCCAGCAACAGTCATAACTATGGCTACACCTTC. Its protein is CASNSHNYGYTF.

The V gene is TRBV19, the J gene TRBJ2-7; TRBD1 might be the D (6 bases). This CDR3 has 15 amino acids. The germline CDR1 and CDR2 sequences are LNHDA and SQIVND (reference sequence). Trimming cost V 3 bases and J 3 bases, with 15 bases left between them. This CDR3 is CASSIGQTYFYEQYF. The CDR3 region has the DNA TGTGCCAGTAGTATTGGACAGACTTATTTCTACGAGCAGTACTTC.

The chain joins TRBV11-2 to TRBJ1-1; the D gene is possibly TRBD1 (5 bases). The V gene lost 3 bases and the J gene lost 4 bases, with 12 bases spanning the gap. The germline V gene encodes CDR1 SGHAT and CDR2 FQNNGV. This CDR3 spans 14 amino acids. The chain's CDR3 is CASSLGPTGTEAFF. CDR3 in DNA: TGTGCCAGCAGCTTGGGGCCTACGGGCACTGAAGCTTTCTTT.

The chain employs TRBV19 and TRBJ1-2; TRBD1 matches 7 bases. Germline V CDR1 and CDR2: LNHDA, SQIVND (reference sequence). The length of the CDR3 is 15 residues. After removal of 7 bases from V and 4 bases from J, the junction contained 12 bases not matched to a gene. CDR3: CASITTGQSGYGYTF. In DNA form, the CDR3 reads TGTGCCAGTATCACGACGGGACAGAGCGGCTATGGCTACACCTTC.

As for this clone: Because it lacks the conserved phenylalanine or tryptophan at the end, this CDR3 is likely a read error. The DNA is left out, because the CDR3 cannot be placed on it with certainty; the CDR3 is given as TCRdb lists it. The chain combines TRBV7-9 with TRBJ2-7; the table's D call of TRBD2 was not tested on the DNA. Germline V lookup: CDR1 SEHNR, CDR2 FQNEAQ (reference sequence). The CDR3 totals 12 residues, both ends included. CDR3 amino acids: CASSAKTSGSLL.

V gene TRBV24-1 combines with J gene TRBJ2-1, with 10 positions matching TRBD1. Trimming took 2 bases from V and 9 from J; bases not matched to a gene: 0. Germline V lookup: CDR1 KGHDR, CDR2 SFDVKD. The CDR3 has 13 residues. The CDR3: CATSDWDRGEQFF. DNA for the CDR3: TGTGCCACCAGTGATTGGGACAGGGGTGAGCAGTTCTTC.

V gene TRBV14 combines with J gene TRBJ2-5, with D possibly being TRBD2 (6 bases). V gave up 2 bases and J gave up 5 bases, with 12 bases separating them. Germline CDR1 and CDR2: SGHDN and FVKESK. CDR3 size: 14 residues. This CDR3 reads CASSQWTGEETQYF. CDR3 in DNA: TGTGCCAGCAGCCAATGGACGGGGGAGGAGACCCAGTACTTC.

This sequence joins TRBV7-2 and TRBJ2-1; 7 bases line up with TRBD2. Germline V CDR1 and CDR2: SGHTA, FQGNSA. With 5 bases clipped from V and 7 bases from J, the junction kept 5 bases outside the gene matches. The CDR3 totals 13 residues. The chain's CDR3 is CASSPSGDNEQFF. The DNA for the CDR3 is TGTGCCAGCAGCCCCAGCGGGGATAATGAGCAGTTCTTC.

With respect to this clone: Other DNA variants within this sample encode the same CDR3. V usage is TRBV27 and J usage is TRBJ1-1, with 10 bases that match TRBD1. V shed 6 bases and J 4 bases; nucleotides not matched to a gene: 2. The CDR3 is made up of 13 amino acids. CDR1 is MNHEY, CDR2 SMNVEV, per germline (reference sequence). The CDR3 DNA is TGTGCCAGCAGCTGGACAGGGGGCACTGAAGCTTTCTTT. Amino acids: CASSWTGGTEAFF.

The chain links TRBV9 to TRBJ2-1; D is uncertain. In germline, CDR1 is SGDLS, CDR2 YYNGEE. The CDR3 is 14 residues long. The germline V and J ends were trimmed by 0 bases and 4 bases, with 8 bases remaining between them. Here the CDR3 DNA reads TGTGCCAGCAGCGTAGTGGCTGGTTACAATGAGCAGTTCTTC. This translates into CASSVVAGYNEQFF.

This chain connects TRBV18 to TRBJ2-7, with 7 bases aligning to TRBD2. Germline values: CDR1 KGHSH, CDR2 LQKENI. The CDR3 covers 17 residues. V was pared by 3 bases and J by 7 bases, with 18 bases of the junction left unmatched. DNA for the CDR3: TGTGCCAGCTCACCGGGGGGGGTGAGCGGGGTACGACGGGAGCAGTACTTC. Protein: CASSPGGVSGVRREQYF.

The gene calls are TRBV6-1 and TRBJ2-7, with a tentative D call TRBD1 (5 bases). The CDR3 is made up of 15 amino acids. Germline assignment: CDR1 MNHNS and CDR2 SASEGT. The V end lost 0 bases, the J end lost 5 bases, and 14 bases lay between the germline ends. The CDR3 here is CASSEALLTANEQYF. In DNA form, the CDR3 reads TGTGCCAGCAGTGAAGCGCTTCTGACAGCTAACGAGCAGTACTTC.

The genes are TRBV7-2 and TRBJ1-1; tentatively, D is TRBD1 (5 bases). This CDR3 is built from 14 residues. With 2 bases removed from V and 3 bases from J, the gap between germline ends came to 10 bases. The germline CDR1 and CDR2 sequences are SGHTA and FQGNSA. The CDR3 region is CASSLKGSYTEAFF. The CDR3 DNA follows: TGTGCCAGCAGCTTAAAGGGGTCATACACTGAAGCTTTCTTT.

This chain links TRBV2 with TRBJ1-1, with a tentative D call TRBD1 (6 bases). V dropped 5 bases and J dropped 1 base, with 11 bases sitting between them. The CDR3 contains 14 residues. Germline V gives CDR1 SNHLY, CDR2 FYNNEI. The CDR3 is CASSYRGQNTEAFF. The CDR3 region has the DNA TGTGCCAGCAGTTACCGGGGACAGAACACTGAAGCTTTCTTT.

The chain couples TRBV2 to TRBJ2-6; 7 nucleotides line up with TRBD2. The CDR3 extends over 17 amino acids. V lost 6 bases to trimming and J lost 0 bases; unmatched junction nucleotides: 8. Germline CDR1 reads SNHLY; CDR2 reads FYNNEI. In DNA, the CDR3 is TGTGCCAGCAGAGGAGGGGACTACAGCTCTGGGGCCAACGTCCTGACTTTC. Translation: CASRGGDYSSGANVLTF.

This clone was detected once. J is TRBJ2-5 and V is TRBV7-2, with 8 bases matching TRBD2. The V and J ends lost 0 bases and 2 bases, in that order; junction bases with no gene match: 2. Germline CDR1 reads SGHTA; CDR2 reads FQGNSA. This CDR3 is 15 amino acids long. CDR3 region: CASSLAGTSQETQYF. The CDR3 DNA follows: TGTGCCAGCAGCTTAGCCGGGACTAGTCAAGAGACCCAGTACTTC.

The chain couples TRBV2 to TRBJ2-7, with D unclear. The germline CDR1 and CDR2 sequences are SNHLY and FYNNEI. The V end was cut by 6 bases, the J end by 0 bases, with 6 bases between. This CDR3 spans 12 amino acids. The CDR3 spells CASRESSYEQYF. The CDR3 DNA reads as TGTGCCAGCAGGGAGAGCTCCTACGAGCAGTACTTC. Drawing the rest from reference TRBV2 and TRBJ2-7, the complete variable domain is EPEVTQTPSHQVTQMGQEVILRCVPISNHLYFYWYRQILGQKVEFLVSFYNNEISEKSEIFDDQFSVERPDGSNFTLKIRSTKLEDSAMYFCASRESSYEQYFGPGTRLTVT.

This sequence joins TRBV19 and TRBJ2-6, with TRBD1 identical over 7 bases. V shed 0 bases and J 0 bases; nucleotides not matched to a gene: 8. Germline V gives CDR1 LNHDA, CDR2 SQIVND (reference sequence). The CDR3 length is 19 residues. This CDR3 is CASSIDLGTDSSGANVLTF. The DNA for the CDR3 is TGTGCCAGTAGTATAGATTTGGGGACAGATAGCTCTGGGGCCAACGTCCTGACTTTC.

CDR3 nucleotide sequence: TGTGCCGGGGGAGGTGGGCCTGAAAACATTCAGTACTTC. It is translated as CAGGGGPENIQYF. V usage is TRBV2 and J usage is TRBJ2-4, with D possibly being TRBD2 (6 bases). V shed 11 bases and J shed 5 bases, with 16 bases lying between them. CDR3 size: 13 residues. The germline V gene has CDR1 SNHLY and CDR2 FYNNEI.